This is a list of T cell receptor beta chains from one sample in a study of T cells expressing NK-cell markers. TCRdb re-called the 5' RACE reads, yielding one record per CDR3 amino acid sequence without DNA. This sample's table has about 260,000 distinct CDR3 sequences. The material sequenced was blood T cells: a sorted CD56 or NKG2C T cell subset, CD4+ or CD8+ T cells, or bulk PBMC T cells (not recorded which). These receptors were taken from a woman between 18 and 70 years old in good health. Both conserved end residues are part of each CDR3.

V: TRBV27
J: TRBJ2-7
CDR3: CASSFRLVPSGRRYEQYF

V: TRBV11-3
J: TRBJ2-3
CDR3: CASSSQGFGDTQYF

V: TRBV4-3
J: TRBJ2-3
CDR3: CASSQDLEDTQYF

V: TRBV5-6
J: TRBJ2-2
CDR3: CASSLDSLNTGELFF

V: TRBV20-1
J: TRBJ2-2
CDR3: CSARASRVNTGELFF

V: TRBV4-2
J: TRBJ2-1
CDR3: CASSQEPLATPINEQFF

V: TRBV18
J: TRBJ2-5
CDR3: CASSPRNQETQYF

V: TRBV5-8
J: TRBJ2-7
CDR3: CASSLGASGRAYEQYF

V: TRBV9
J: TRBJ1-5
CDR3: CASSVGGSGGNQPQHF

V: TRBV12-3/TRBV12-4
J: TRBJ1-2
CDR3: CASSQRWGYTF

V: TRBV10-3
J: TRBJ2-5
CDR3: CAISGGTGGLQETQYF

V: TRBV9
J: TRBJ2-3
CDR3: CASSVHHVQSTDTQYF

V: TRBV12-3/TRBV12-4
J: TRBJ1-2
CDR3: CASSPDPGYGYTF

V: TRBV27
J: TRBJ2-4
CDR3: CASSLSDRIRDIQYF

V: TRBV12-3/TRBV12-4
J: TRBJ2-1
CDR3: CASSLGVKRLAGGEEQFF

V: TRBV7-7
J: TRBJ2-3
CDR3: CASSPTGTTQYF

V: TRBV5-4
J: TRBJ1-4
CDR3: CASSPLDGANPGKLFF

V: TRBV10-2
J: TRBJ2-7
CDR3: CASSESGRGQGTEQYF

V: TRBV7-2
J: TRBJ1-6
CDR3: CASSLDVYSPLHF

V: TRBV20-1
J: TRBJ1-4
CDR3: CSARGLANEKLFF

V: TRBV6-5
J: TRBJ2-7
CDR3: CASSSGVGYYEQYF

V: TRBV12-3/TRBV12-4
J: TRBJ1-5
CDR3: CASSFGQGFLAQHF

V: TRBV5-1
J: TRBJ2-2
CDR3: CASSTSTQGNGELFF

V: TRBV23-1
J: TRBJ2-1
CDR3: CASRPGERGSNEQFF

V: TRBV7-6
J: TRBJ1-4
CDR3: CASSFLSGGTNEKLFF

V: TRBV12-3/TRBV12-4
J: TRBJ2-2
CDR3: CASGPGRAGELFF

V: TRBV29-1
J: TRBJ2-2
CDR3: CSVDLGRELFF

V: TRBV5-1
J: TRBJ2-1
CDR3: CASKIQGGIEQFF

V: TRBV25-1
J: TRBJ2-7
CDR3: CASSDNRGARSYEQYF

V: TRBV3-1
J: TRBJ2-1
CDR3: CASSQVGEQFF

V: TRBV7-9
J: TRBJ1-6
CDR3: CASSLAGDRPNSPLHF

V: TRBV18
J: TRBJ1-1
CDR3: CASSLQNGNTEAFF

V: TRBV30
J: TRBJ2-7
CDR3: CAWAGRRSSYEQYF

V: TRBV28
J: TRBJ2-5
CDR3: CASSSPLRTTHQETQYF

V: TRBV28
J: TRBJ1-2
CDR3: CAHTRSDYGYTF

V: TRBV7-9
J: TRBJ2-6
CDR3: CASSLNSFSGANVLTF

V: TRBV12-3/TRBV12-4
J: TRBJ2-1
CDR3: CASSSVAYNEQFF

V: TRBV20-1
J: TRBJ2-2
CDR3: CSARAPTSRDGELFF

V: TRBV6-1
J: TRBJ2-5
CDR3: CASSNGPYQETQYF

V: TRBV12-3/TRBV12-4
J: TRBJ2-5
CDR3: CASSSRTSGPSPQYF

V: TRBV28
J: TRBJ1-5
CDR3: CASRGQGGQPQHF

V: TRBV5-6
J: TRBJ2-5
CDR3: CASSSGRRETQYF

V: TRBV7-2
J: TRBJ1-5
CDR3: CASSFRRGDSNQPQHF

V: TRBV6-5
J: TRBJ1-1
CDR3: CASSYRVVGQSANTEAFF

V: TRBV5-4
J: TRBJ2-2
CDR3: CASSGPGQNTGELFF

V: TRBV20-1
J: TRBJ1-1
CDR3: CSGTPNTEAFF

V: TRBV29-1
J: TRBJ1-6
CDR3: CSVRISGVNSPLHF

V: TRBV5-1
J: TRBJ2-1
CDR3: CASSFYFNEQFF

V: TRBV4-2
J: TRBJ2-7
CDR3: CASSQDDSSNEQYF

V: TRBV9
J: TRBJ2-5
CDR3: CASSAGLAERETQYF

V: TRBV11-3
J: TRBJ2-2
CDR3: CASSLGAHTGELFF

V: TRBV20-1
J: TRBJ2-1
CDR3: CSASRRDNEQFF

V: TRBV6-6
J: TRBJ2-1
CDR3: CASSYSRQGEQFF

V: TRBV12-3/TRBV12-4
J: TRBJ2-1
CDR3: CASSLRVSGGNEQFF

V: TRBV6-1
J: TRBJ2-1
CDR3: CASSEGVAYNEQFF

V: TRBV7-2
J: TRBJ1-1
CDR3: CASSSGRGFTEAFF

V: TRBV12-3/TRBV12-4
J: TRBJ1-2
CDR3: CASSLALGAGDYGYTF